This entry concerns a single T cell receptor (beta chain). This specimen comes from a study of T cell responses to AZD1222 COVID-19 vaccine. Trimming pared 5 bases from V and 7 bases from J, leaving 14 bases between. CDR3 length: 13 residues. The germline gives CDR1 SGHTA, CDR2 FQGTGA. Using immunoSEQ multiplex PCR, the repertoire was profiled, and TCRdb retains in-frame clones only, with some absent. The sample lists about 160,000 clones, 92% occurring once. This receptor was obtained from an adult in good health. V gene TRBV7-3 combines with J gene TRBJ1-2; TRBD1 is a possible D gene (5 bases). Sequences were derived from peripheral blood, sampled on day 0 of MenACWY control vaccination. The DNA for the CDR3 is TGTGCCAGCAGCCACAACAGGCCGGGTGGCTACACCTTC. It codes for CASSHNRPGGYTF.